Below, 32 T cell receptor beta chains from the same sample are listed, as sequenced in a study of OX40 agonist ivuxolimab in advanced cancers. Assay used: immunoSEQ multiplex PCR; TCRdb lists only in-frame clones, some missing. The data contain about 130,000 clones, 90% of them seen just once; the ten biggest clones take up roughly 0.99%. Sequencing was performed on CD4+ or CD8+ T cells sorted from blood, taken in a trial of the OX40 agonist ivuxolimab. The receptors derive from an adult with an advanced solid tumor such as melanoma, head and neck, liver or kidney cancer.

The chain joins TRBV7-2 to TRBJ2-7; TRBD2 agrees at 7 bases. The CDR3 is 15 amino acids. V shed 2 bases, J shed 2 bases, and the junction held 6 bases outside the gene matches. Germline V gives CDR1 SGHTA, CDR2 FQGNSA. Written as DNA, the CDR3 is TGTGCCAGCAGCTTAATGCGGGAGAGCCCCTACGAGCAGTACTTC. Its translation: CASSLMRESPYEQYF.

V and J are TRBV27 and TRBJ2-7; perhaps TRBD2 as D (6 bases). Trimming cost V 8 bases and J 5 bases, with 19 bases left between them. The CDR3 extends over 14 amino acids. Looked up from germline, CDR1 is MNHEY and CDR2 is SMNVEV (reference sequence). CDR3: CASSYRLGANEQYF. DNA of the CDR3: TGTGCCAGCTCCTATAGACTAGGTGCCAACGAGCAGTACTTC.

The chain recombines TRBV6-1 with TRBJ1-4; no reliable D call. The CDR3 extends over 16 amino acids. Trimming took off 0 bases at V and 0 bases at J, with 8 bases between the two ends. Germline CDR1 and CDR2: MNHNS and SASEGT. The CDR3: CASSEATGSTNEKLFF. Written as DNA, the CDR3 is TGTGCCAGCAGTGAAGCGACGGGGTCAACTAATGAAAAACTGTTTTTT.

The V and J genes are TRBV7-2 and TRBJ2-1, with a possible D match to TRBD1 (5 bases). Germline CDR1 SGHTA, CDR2 FQGNSA. Between the trimmed V and J ends, which lost 3 bases and 2 bases, there was a span of 8 bases. This CDR3 contains 14 residues. CDR3 bases: TGTGCCAGCAGCTTCGACAGAACCTACAATGAGCAGTTCTTC. Translation gives CASSFDRTYNEQFF.

The chain combines TRBV28 with TRBJ1-2; possibly TRBD1 for D (6 bases). This CDR3 is built from 13 residues. CDR1 is MDHEN and CDR2 is SYDVKM in the germline V gene. V was trimmed by 7 bases and J by 5 bases, leaving 14 bases between them. The CDR3, as DNA: TGTGCCAGCATTACAAAGACAGGATATGGCTACACCTTC. Its protein product is CASITKTGYGYTF.

Only one count was recorded for this clone. The J gene is TRBJ1-1, the V gene TRBV28; the match to TRBD1 covers 7 bases. V lost 3 bases, J lost 10 bases, and 8 bases stayed unmatched. The CDR3 contains 13 residues. The V gene's germline CDR1 is MDHEN and CDR2 SYDVKM. CDR3 coding DNA: TGTGCCAGCAGTTTTAAGGGGGCGGGAGGAGCTTTCTTT. Translating it yields CASSFKGAGGAFF.

This chain joins TRBV15 and TRBJ2-3, with TRBD2 matching 10 bases. Losses at the gene ends were 3 bases for V and 0 bases for J; bases not matched to a gene: 9. Germline V gene data show CDR1 as LNHNV and CDR2 as YYDKDF (reference sequence). The CDR3 loop spans 18 amino acids. CDR3 sequence (DNA): TGTGCCACCAGCAGCCGTCCGGGACTAGCGCAAAGCACAGATACGCAGTATTTT. Translation gives CATSSRPGLAQSTDTQYF. The whole variable domain, remainder taken from reference TRBV15 and TRBJ2-3, is DAMVIQNPRYQVTQFGKPVTLSCSQTLNHNVMYWYQQKSSQAPKLLFHYYDKDFNNEADTPDNFQSRRPNTSFCFLDIRSPGLGDTAMYLCATSSRPGLAQSTDTQYFGPGTRLTVL.

This chain uses TRBV18 with TRBJ2-5; TRBD1 matches at 12 bases. This CDR3 spans 15 amino acids. Germline V gives CDR1 KGHSH, CDR2 LQKENI. J gave up 5 bases and V 5 bases, and 6 bases lay outside the gene matches. The DNA of the CDR3 is TGTGCCAGCTCAGGAGGGACAGGGGGCGAGGAGACCCAGTACTTC. Translating gives CASSGGTGGEETQYF.

The rearrangement links TRBV5-4 to TRBJ2-5, with TRBD2 matching over 8 bases. V shed 4 bases, J shed 5 bases, and the junction held 10 bases outside the gene matches. The CDR3 has 15 residues. Germline CDR1 is SGHNT and CDR2 is YYREEE (reference sequence). Written as DNA, the CDR3 is TGTGCCAGCAGCCTACGACTAGCGTTGGAGGAGACCCAGTACTTC. This gives the protein CASSLRLALEETQYF.

The chain joins TRBV19 to TRBJ1-5, with TRBD1 matching over 9 bases. Germline loops: CDR1 LNHDA, CDR2 SQIVND (reference sequence). There are 15 residues in the CDR3. J was trimmed by 4 bases and V by 5 bases; bases with no gene match: 6. The CDR3 bases are TGTGCCAGTAGTCTGATGACAGGGGGGAATCAGCCCCAGCATTTT. Protein: CASSLMTGGNQPQHF.

This chain links TRBV7-9 with TRBJ2-7, with a weak D call TRBD1 (5 bases). The V gene's germline CDR1 is SEHNR and CDR2 FQNEAQ (reference sequence). Trimming left V 7 bases short and J 1 base short, with 11 bases between. This CDR3 contains 13 residues. The CDR3 bases are TGTGCCAGCACCTTCGGACAATCCTACGAGCAGTACTTC. Amino acids: CASTFGQSYEQYF.

The V call is TRBV20-1, the J call TRBJ2-1; 7 bases line up with TRBD2. Unmatched junction bases numbered 6, after V lost 7 bases and J lost 9 bases. The CDR3 sequence is 11 residues long. Germline V gives CDR1 DFQATT, CDR2 SNEGSKA (reference sequence). The CDR3 DNA sequence: TGCAGTGGGGAGGGGACGACTGAGCAGTTCTTC. Translating it yields CSGEGTTEQFF.

The chain couples TRBV19 to TRBJ2-3; D is undetermined. This CDR3 has 15 residues. In germline, CDR1 is LNHDA, CDR2 SQIVND (reference sequence). The V end was cut by 9 bases, the J end by 4 bases, with 20 bases between. CDR3 loop: CASSPAHGLADTQYF. CDR3 DNA sequence: TGTGCCAGCTCCCCCGCGCACGGTTTGGCAGATACGCAGTATTTT.

The chain employs TRBV2 and TRBJ2-2; the D gene is possibly TRBD1 (6 bases). Looked up from germline, CDR1 is SNHLY and CDR2 is FYNNEI. CDR3 length: 16 residues. Trimming took off 4 bases at V and 1 base at J, with 13 bases between the two ends. Here the CDR3 reads CASSVARGQNTGELFF. The CDR3 DNA follows: TGTGCCAGCAGTGTTGCTCGGGGACAGAACACCGGGGAGCTGTTTTTT.

J is TRBJ2-3 and V is TRBV10-3, with 9 positions matching TRBD2. Looked up from germline, CDR1 is ENHRY and CDR2 is SYGVKD. The CDR3 length is 14 residues. V was pared by 5 bases and J by 4 bases, with 4 bases of the junction left unmatched. CDR3 sequence reads: CAISLAGAADTQYF. CDR3 DNA sequence: TGTGCCATCAGTTTAGCGGGAGCGGCAGATACGCAGTATTTT.

This clone has only one observation. Other DNA sequences of this sample code for an identical CDR3. The chain joins TRBV28 to TRBJ2-7, with D uncertain. The CDR3 loop spans 12 amino acids. Trimming took 2 bases from V and 0 from J, leaving 2 bases between them. Germline V gene sequence: CDR1 MDHEN, CDR2 SYDVKM. CDR3 sequence: CASSLDSYEQYF. CDR3 bases: TGTGCCAGCAGTTTAGACTCCTACGAGCAGTACTTC.

The CDR3 spells CASIKGGNGGAFF. The CDR3 coding sequence is TGTGCCAGCATCAAAGGCGGGAATGGGGGGGCTTTCTTT. The V call is TRBV27, the J call TRBJ1-1, with TRBD1 as a possible D gene (5 bases). V lost 7 bases and J lost 11, with 20 bases in between. The length of the CDR3 is 13 residues. CDR1 MNHEY and CDR2 SMNVEV come from the germline V gene (reference sequence).

The chain has TRBV11-3 and TRBJ1-2, with D unresolved. Germline V gene data show CDR1 as SGHNT and CDR2 as YENEEA. Trimming removed 1 base at V and 8 bases at J, with 11 bases between. The CDR3 is made up of 13 amino acids. CDR3 residues: CASSLVSDSGYTF. The CDR3 DNA follows: TGTGCCAGCAGCTTAGTTTCCGACTCGGGCTACACCTTC.

The CDR3 DNA follows: TGTGCCAGCAGCTCGGGGGGAAACATTCAGTACTTC. This sequence encodes CASSSGGNIQYF. The chain uses TRBV11-2 and TRBJ2-4, with 7 bases lining up with TRBD2. Losses at the gene ends were 4 bases for V and 6 bases for J; bases not matched to a gene: 0. This CDR3 contains 12 residues. Germline V gene lookup returns CDR1 SGHAT and CDR2 FQNNGV.

The sample holds one count of this clone. The chain is built from TRBV5-4 and TRBJ2-3; TRBD2 matches at 11 bases. V dropped 4 bases and J dropped 3; count of bases not matched to a gene: 13. This CDR3 comprises 18 residues. Germline loops: CDR1 SGHNT, CDR2 YYREEE (reference sequence). This CDR3 reads CASSPGSSSGRATDTQYF. CDR3 coding DNA: TGTGCCAGCAGCCCAGGGTCGAGTAGCGGGAGGGCTACAGATACGCAGTATTTT.

The chain carries TRBV5-4 and TRBJ1-2; no definite D call. The CDR3 loop spans 14 amino acids. In germline, CDR1 is SGHNT, CDR2 YYREEE (reference sequence). The germline V and J ends were trimmed by 0 bases and 0 bases, with 6 bases remaining between them. CDR3 region: CASSLAQANYGYTF. For the CDR3, the DNA is TGTGCCAGCAGCTTGGCTCAGGCTAACTATGGCTACACCTTC.

The V call is TRBV18, the J call TRBJ2-2; unclear D gene. In germline, CDR1 is KGHSH, CDR2 LQKENI. The CDR3 consists of 13 residues. Trimming cost V 5 bases and J 0 bases, with 4 bases left between them. CDR3 protein: CASSTTNTGELFF. The CDR3 bases are TGTGCCAGCTCAACCACGAACACCGGGGAGCTGTTTTTT.

In the case of this clone: A much larger clonotype is one base distant, so this may be a read error. J is TRBJ2-7 and V is TRBV7-8, with 10 positions matching TRBD1. This CDR3 has 14 residues. With 3 bases clipped from V and 4 bases from J, the junction kept 3 bases outside the gene matches. The germline V gene encodes CDR1 SGHVS and CDR2 FQNEAQ. The chain's CDR3 is CASSFGTGEYEQYF. The CDR3 bases are TGTGCCAGCAGCTTCGGGACAGGGGAATACGAGCAGTACTTC.

In DNA form, the CDR3 reads TGCGCCAGCAGCTCCGGACAGGGGGGTGATGAAAAACTGTTTTTT. Its translation: CASSSGQGGDEKLFF. The chain carries TRBV5-1 and TRBJ1-4, with 10 bases aligning to TRBD1. The V gene end was trimmed by 3 bases and the J gene end by 6 bases; junction bases not matched to a gene: 5. Germline loops: CDR1 SGHRS, CDR2 YFSETQ. The CDR3 totals 15 residues.

The V and J genes are TRBV13 and TRBJ1-2; no clear D. The CDR3 is made up of 12 amino acids. The V end lost 0 bases, the J end lost 7 bases, and 6 bases lay between the germline ends. Germline V lookup: CDR1 PRHDT, CDR2 FYEKMQ (reference sequence). The DNA for the CDR3 is TGTGCCAGCAGCTTAGGACCCGGTGGCTACACCTTC. Translation gives CASSLGPGGYTF.

This clone came up a few times. The V and J genes are TRBV19 and TRBJ1-5; no clear D. Deletions cut 3 bases from V and 5 bases from J, with 8 bases between. CDR1 and CDR2 from the germline V gene are LNHDA and SQIVND (reference sequence). This CDR3 contains 13 residues. The chain's CDR3 is CASSIRHHQPQHF. The CDR3 region has the DNA TGTGCCAGTAGTATCCGTCACCATCAGCCCCAGCATTTT.

This chain joins TRBV6-5 and TRBJ2-7; 8 bases align to TRBD2. CDR1 MNHEY and CDR2 SVGAGI come from the germline V gene. The CDR3 is made up of 13 amino acids. The V and J ends lost 11 bases and 2 bases, in that order; junction bases with no gene match: 8. CDR3 in amino acids: CAATGTRPYEQYF. The CDR3 DNA reads as TGTGCCGCCACCGGGACTAGACCCTACGAGCAGTACTTC.

As to this clone: Germline and junction disagree at one end, which may indicate a read error. The chain joins TRBV11-2 to TRBJ2-3, with no clear D. Germline CDR1 reads SGHAT; CDR2 reads FQNNGV. CDR3 size: 12 residues. The chain's CDR3 is CASSTKTSPENF. CDR3 in DNA: TGTGCCAGCAGCACCAAAACCAGTCCGGAGAATTTT. The full variable domain, completed using reference TRBV11-2 and TRBJ2-3, is EAGVAQSPRYKIIEKRQSVAFWCNPISGHATLYWYQQILGQGPKLLIQFQNNGVVDDSQLPKDRFSAERLKGVDSTLKIQPAKLEDSAVYLCASSTKTSPENFGPGTRLTVL.

V is TRBV19 and J is TRBJ1-1; 9 nucleotides match TRBD1. Germline assignment: CDR1 LNHDA and CDR2 SQIVND (reference sequence). The CDR3 consists of 15 residues. V was pared by 4 bases and J by 0 bases, with 3 bases of the junction left unmatched. The CDR3 region is CASSTRDRVNTEAFF. DNA for the CDR3: TGTGCCAGTAGTACCAGGGACAGGGTGAACACTGAAGCTTTCTTT.

The chain joins TRBV5-6 to TRBJ1-6; the D is unclear. The CDR3 has 16 amino acids. Trimming left V 0 bases short and J 0 bases short, with 7 bases between. The germline V gene encodes CDR1 SGHDT and CDR2 YYEEEE. In DNA form, the CDR3 reads TGTGCCAGCAGCTTGGTGCAGAGCTCCTATAATTCACCCCTCCACTTT. As protein: CASSLVQSSYNSPLHF. Full variable domain (rest looked up from reference TRBV5-6 and TRBJ1-6): DAGVTQSPTHLIKTRGQQVTLRCSPKSGHDTVSWYQQALGQGPQFIFQYYEEEERQRGNFPDRFSGHQFPNYSSELNVNALLLGDSALYLCASSLVQSSYNSPLHFGNGTRLTVT.

The chain links TRBV6-6 to TRBJ1-5; D not certain. The CDR3 runs to 15 residues. Germline lookup yields CDR1 MNHNY and CDR2 SVGAGI (reference sequence). V lost 5 bases, J lost 0 bases, and 11 bases lay in between. The CDR3 DNA is TGTGCCAGCAGTACGGGCCGTGATAGCAATCAGCCCCAGCATTTT. Encoded protein: CASSTGRDSNQPQHF.

This chain uses TRBV2 with TRBJ2-5; D is unresolved. Germline V gene data show CDR1 as SNHLY and CDR2 as FYNNEI. V lost 6 bases, J lost 4 bases, and 18 bases lay in between. CDR3 length: 15 residues. The CDR3 nucleotides are TGTGCCAGCAGCCGACGGTTCTCCGAGATAGAGACCCAGTACTTC. Translated: CASSRRFSEIETQYF. The entire variable domain, with the rest obtained from reference TRBV2 and TRBJ2-5, is as follows: EPEVTQTPSHQVTQMGQEVILRCVPISNHLYFYWYRQILGQKVEFLVSFYNNEISEKSEIFDDQFSVERPDGSNFTLKIRSTKLEDSAMYFCASSRRFSEIETQYFGPGTRLLVL.